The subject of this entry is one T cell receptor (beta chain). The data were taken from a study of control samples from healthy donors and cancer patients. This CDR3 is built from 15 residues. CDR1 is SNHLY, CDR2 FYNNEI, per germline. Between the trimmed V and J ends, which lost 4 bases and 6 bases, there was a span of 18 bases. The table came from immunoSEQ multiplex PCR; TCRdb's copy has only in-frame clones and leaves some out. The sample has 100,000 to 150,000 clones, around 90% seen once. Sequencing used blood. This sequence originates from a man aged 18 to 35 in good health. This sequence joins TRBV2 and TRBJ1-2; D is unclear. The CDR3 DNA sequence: TGTGCCAGCAGTGTCTCTGCGGAACCAGAGGATGGCTACACCTTC. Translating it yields CASSVSAEPEDGYTF.